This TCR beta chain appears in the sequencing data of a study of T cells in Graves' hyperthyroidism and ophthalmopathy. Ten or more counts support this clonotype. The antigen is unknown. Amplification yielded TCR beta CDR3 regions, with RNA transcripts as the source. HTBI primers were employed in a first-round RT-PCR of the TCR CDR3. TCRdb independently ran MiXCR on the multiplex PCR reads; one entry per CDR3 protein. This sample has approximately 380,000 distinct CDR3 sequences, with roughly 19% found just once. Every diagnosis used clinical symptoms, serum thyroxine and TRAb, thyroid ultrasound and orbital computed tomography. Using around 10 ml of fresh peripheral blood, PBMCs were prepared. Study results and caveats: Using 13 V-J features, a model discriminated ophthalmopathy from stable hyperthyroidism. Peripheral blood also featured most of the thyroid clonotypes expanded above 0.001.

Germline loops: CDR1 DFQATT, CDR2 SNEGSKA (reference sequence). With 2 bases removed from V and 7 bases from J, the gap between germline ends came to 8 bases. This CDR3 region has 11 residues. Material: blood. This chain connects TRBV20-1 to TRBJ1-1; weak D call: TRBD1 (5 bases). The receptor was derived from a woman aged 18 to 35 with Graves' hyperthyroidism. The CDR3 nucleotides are TGCAGTGCTAGACGAGACAGTGAAGCTTTCTTT. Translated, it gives CSARRDSEAFF.